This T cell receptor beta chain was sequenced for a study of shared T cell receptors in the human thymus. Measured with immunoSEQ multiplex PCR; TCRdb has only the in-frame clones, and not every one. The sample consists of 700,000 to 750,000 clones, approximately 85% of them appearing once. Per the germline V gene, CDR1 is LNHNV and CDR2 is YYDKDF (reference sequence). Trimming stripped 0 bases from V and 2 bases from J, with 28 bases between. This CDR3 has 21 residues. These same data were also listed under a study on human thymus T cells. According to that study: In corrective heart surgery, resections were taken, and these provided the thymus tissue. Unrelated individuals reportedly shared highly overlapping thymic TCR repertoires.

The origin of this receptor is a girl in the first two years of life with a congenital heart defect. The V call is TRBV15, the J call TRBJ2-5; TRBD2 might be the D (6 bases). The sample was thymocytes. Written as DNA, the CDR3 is TGTGCCACCAGCAGAGATCGTGTCGGCGGGGTTAAGAACACAAAACAAGAGACCCAGTACTTC. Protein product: CATSRDRVGGVKNTKQETQYF.